This TCR beta chain was profiled in a study of CD8 T cells in ankylosing spondylitis. Germline V lookup: CDR1 SQVTM, CDR2 ANQGSEA. V shed 8 bases and J 0 bases; nucleotides not matched to a gene: 5. The CDR3 covers 14 residues. In TCRdb, the 5' RACE reads were re-called with MiXCR into one record per CDR3 protein. Of more than 650,000 distinct CDR3 sequences in the sample, 10% to 15% are singletons; the top ten hold about 0.5%. Notes on the study in general: What appeared characteristic of ankylosing spondylitis blood was a TCR beta motif of several highly homologous variants.

With regard to this clonotype: Its target is unknown.

Sequencing was performed on blood, either unsorted or a sorted T cell fraction (not recorded which). The origin of this receptor is a male donor with ankylosing spondylitis. The J gene is TRBJ2-1, the V gene TRBV29-1; 9 bases fit TRBD1. CDR3 sequence (DNA): TGCAGCTTCTACAGGGGGCCCTCCTACAATGAGCAGTTCTTC. Residues: CSFYRGPSYNEQFF.